A single sample is the source of the 22 T cell receptor beta chains below, sequenced in a study of blood T cells in healthy people across ages. Primed by a sample-barcoded 5' primer and a J-beta primer mix, a second PCR proceeded for about 7 to 11 cycles. One entry per CDR3 protein, called by TCRdb with MiXCR from the 5' RACE reads. The table records more than 1,000,000 distinct CDR3 sequences, around 25% of them present only once. The sample was also linked to a second study, of T cells of mothers and their children.

Sequencing input: blood. These receptor sequences come from a girl aged 2-10 years in good health.

The genes are TRBV6-1 and TRBJ2-7, with no clear D. This CDR3 comprises 11 residues. Between the trimmed V and J ends, which lost 4 bases and 6 bases, there was a span of 7 bases. CDR1 MNHNS and CDR2 SASEGT come from the germline V gene. The CDR3 DNA reads TGTGCCAGCAGTGCAACTCCCGAGCAGTACTTC. As protein: CASSATPEQYF.

The chain has TRBV20-1 and TRBJ2-5; 8 nucleotides match TRBD1. Per germline, CDR1 DFQATT and CDR2 SNEGSKA (reference sequence). The CDR3 consists of 14 residues. Trimming cost V 6 bases and J 1 base; bases outside gene matches: 7. The CDR3 bases are TGCAGTGCCCCGGACAGGGACGGCCAAGAGACCCAGTACTTC. The encoded protein is CSAPDRDGQETQYF.

V and J are TRBV6-5 and TRBJ2-7; the D gene is possibly TRBD2 (6 bases). The germline V gene has CDR1 MNHEY and CDR2 SVGAGI. The V end lost 8 bases, the J end lost 6 bases, and 17 bases lay between the germline ends. There are 13 residues in the CDR3. The CDR3, as DNA: TGTGCCAGCGGAGAGTGGAGGGCGCGCGAGCAGTACTTC. It specifies CASGEWRAREQYF.

The chain carries TRBV20-1 and TRBJ1-1, with a weak D call TRBD1 (6 bases). Germline CDR1 is DFQATT and CDR2 is SNEGSKA (reference sequence). With 1 base removed from V and 5 bases from J, the gap between germline ends came to 8 bases. This CDR3 spans 12 amino acids. DNA for the CDR3: TGCAGTGCTAGAGGGACAGCGACTGAAGCTTTCTTT. Amino acid sequence: CSARGTATEAFF.

This rearrangement joins TRBV4-2 to TRBJ2-3; 8 nucleotides match TRBD2. Germline CDR1 is LGHNA and CDR2 is YNFKEQ. The CDR3 has 17 amino acids. Losses at the gene ends were 4 bases for V and 0 bases for J; bases not matched to a gene: 9. CDR3 protein: CASSPQSGGKSTDTQYF. For the CDR3, the DNA is TGTGCCAGCAGCCCCCAGTCGGGGGGGAAAAGCACAGATACGCAGTATTTT.

This chain joins TRBV4-2 and TRBJ2-5; 9 nucleotides line up with TRBD2. Germline lookup yields CDR1 LGHNA and CDR2 YNFKEQ. V lost 0 bases, J lost 0 bases, and 8 bases stayed unmatched. The length of the CDR3 is 18 residues. CDR3 sequence: CASSQDRAGGQYQETQYF. CDR3 DNA: TGTGCCAGCAGCCAAGATCGGGCGGGAGGGCAGTACCAAGAGACCCAGTACTTC.

The chain employs TRBV12-5 and TRBJ2-7; the D is unclear. The V gene lost 2 bases and the J gene lost 0 bases, with 14 bases spanning the gap. This CDR3 has 16 residues. The germline CDR1 and CDR2 sequences are LGHNT and FRNRAP. The CDR3 coding sequence is TGTGCTAGTGGTTTGATGTCCAACAGTTACTCCTACGAGCAGTACTTC. Translating it yields CASGLMSNSYSYEQYF.

This clonotype showed up just a few times. Compared with germline, one end of the junction differs, possibly owing to a read error. J is TRBJ2-3 and V is TRBV5-1; D unclear. CDR3 size: 14 residues. Germline CDR1 is SGHRS and CDR2 is YFSETQ. The DNA for the CDR3 is TGCGCCAGCAGCTTGGCCCACCTCCCAGATGCGCAGTATTTT. It specifies CASSLAHLPDAQYF.

This clonotype was counted between two and nine times. The rearrangement links TRBV18 to TRBJ2-5; tentatively, D is TRBD2 (5 bases). The J call could be wrong; TRBJ2-7 is a better fit for the DNA end. Germline-derived CDR1 and CDR2 are KGHSH and LQKENI. The CDR3 covers 13 residues. CDR3 DNA: TGTGCCAGCTCCTGGCGGGCTGAGTACGAGCAGTACTTC. Its translation: CASSWRAEYEQYF.

This clonotype was counted only a few times. The rearrangement links TRBV11-2 to TRBJ1-1, with 7 bases matching TRBD1. The CDR3 runs to 12 residues. The V gene's germline CDR1 is SGHAT and CDR2 FQNNGV. With 1 base clipped from V and 11 bases from J, the junction kept 4 bases outside the gene matches. The CDR3 coding sequence is TGTGCCAGCAGCTTAGGGGACAGAAGGGCTTTCTTT. Encoded protein: CASSLGDRRAFF.

V gene TRBV11-2 combines with J gene TRBJ2-7; 8 nucleotides agree with TRBD2. Germline trimming cut 3 bases from V and 4 bases from J; bases unmatched to any gene: 14. Germline V gene lookup returns CDR1 SGHAT and CDR2 FQNNGV. The CDR3 consists of 17 residues. The CDR3 here is CASSLVLAGGERYEQYF. DNA of the CDR3: TGTGCCAGCAGCTTGGTTTTGGCGGGGGGTGAACGGTACGAGCAGTACTTC.

In this sample, this clonotype turned up a few times. V usage is TRBV12-3 or TRBV12-4 and J usage is TRBJ1-1; 8 positions match TRBD1. CDR3 length: 11 residues. V was clipped by 4 bases and J by 11 bases; unmatched bases: 3. CDR3 amino acids: CASSWGQEAFF. The DNA of the CDR3 is TGTGCCAGCAGTTGGGGACAGGAGGCTTTCTTT.

This clonotype came up a few times. The chain couples TRBV3-1 to TRBJ1-2, with D perhaps TRBD1 (6 bases). This CDR3 has 14 residues. V dropped 0 bases and J dropped 8 bases, with 13 bases sitting between them. Germline V gene lookup returns CDR1 LGHDT and CDR2 YNNKEL (reference sequence). The CDR3 loop is CASSQEAARGGYTF. The CDR3 DNA sequence: TGTGCCAGCAGCCAAGAAGCTGCTAGGGGGGGCTACACCTTC.

As concerns this clonotype: This may come from a read error, since a much larger clone is one base off. The chain is built from TRBV14 and TRBJ2-5; no reliable D call. The J call may be in error: the DNA end matches TRBJ2-7 better. This CDR3 spans 12 amino acids. The V gene's germline CDR1 is SGHDN and CDR2 FVKESK. The CDR3 sequence is CANSQVPYEQYF. The DNA for the CDR3 is TGTGCCAACAGCCAAGTCCCCTACGAGCAGTACTTC.

The chain combines TRBV28 with TRBJ2-7; 12 bases line up with TRBD2. CDR3 length: 15 residues. The trim removed 3 bases at V and 6 bases at J, leaving 6 bases unmatched. Per germline, CDR1 MDHEN and CDR2 SYDVKM. CDR3 nucleotides: TGTGCCAGCAGTTTCGGACTAGCGGGATCAACCGAGCAGTACTTC. Protein: CASSFGLAGSTEQYF.

This clonotype was counted between two and nine times. V is TRBV11-3 and J is TRBJ1-2; the match to TRBD1 covers 7 bases. Germline V gene sequence: CDR1 SGHNT, CDR2 YENEEA. The ends lost 5 bases at V and 8 bases at J; junction bases unmatched: 20. The CDR3 totals 17 residues. The CDR3 sequence: CASSHLTGSPSSGGYTF. For the CDR3, the DNA is TGTGCCAGCAGCCACCTGACAGGGTCCCCATCATCGGGCGGCTACACCTTC.

The chain employs TRBV12-3 or TRBV12-4 and TRBJ2-7; a weak D match, TRBD1 (5 bases). The CDR3 extends over 13 amino acids. Trimming removed 6 bases at V and 4 bases at J, with 13 bases between. CDR3 in DNA: TGTGCCAGCAGCAAGACGTCAGGGTACGAGCAGTACTTC. Amino acid sequence: CASSKTSGYEQYF.

The chain uses TRBV19 and TRBJ2-4; D is perhaps TRBD2 (5 bases). The CDR3 spans 14 residues. Germline-derived CDR1 and CDR2 are LNHDA and SQIVND (reference sequence). Trimming removed 3 bases from V and 6 bases from J, with 12 bases in between. The CDR3 DNA is TGTGCCAGTAGTATTGGACCCGGACTAAACATTCAGTACTTC. Its translation: CASSIGPGLNIQYF.

This clonotype showed up just a few times. This chain connects TRBV24-1 to TRBJ1-1; D is perhaps TRBD1 (5 bases). The CDR3 extends over 13 amino acids. Trimming stripped 6 bases from V and 3 bases from J, with 10 bases between. Germline-derived CDR1 and CDR2 are KGHDR and SFDVKD. CDR3 loop: CATSQRGYTEAFF. The CDR3, as DNA: TGTGCCACCAGTCAAAGGGGTTACACTGAAGCTTTCTTT.

This chain links TRBV7-9 with TRBJ1-3, with TRBD1 as a possible D gene (5 bases). The ends were cut back, 11 bases at V and 4 bases at J, with 24 bases in the middle. This CDR3 contains 16 residues. CDR1 is SEHNR, CDR2 FQNEAQ, per germline (reference sequence). CDR3: CASCIVVGAIGNTIYF. CDR3 in DNA: TGTGCCTCTTGTATTGTGGTAGGGGCGATCGGAAACACCATATATTTT.

Only a few counts were recorded for this clonotype. The chain employs TRBV20-1 and TRBJ1-1; D gene uncertain. The CDR3 totals 11 residues. Germline loops: CDR1 DFQATT, CDR2 SNEGSKA (reference sequence). The V and J ends lost 5 bases and 3 bases respectively, with 7 bases between them. Here the CDR3 DNA reads TGCAGTGCTCCTGTAGACACTGAAGCTTTCTTT. Its translation is CSAPVDTEAFF.

This clonotype was detected a few times. J is TRBJ1-2 and V is TRBV19; D remains unclear. Trimming removed 7 bases at V and 3 bases at J, with 12 bases between. Germline V CDR1 and CDR2: LNHDA, SQIVND (reference sequence). The CDR3 extends over 13 amino acids. CDR3 coding DNA: TGTGCCAGTAACAAGGGCCCACACTATGGCTACACCTTC. It encodes CASNKGPHYGYTF.